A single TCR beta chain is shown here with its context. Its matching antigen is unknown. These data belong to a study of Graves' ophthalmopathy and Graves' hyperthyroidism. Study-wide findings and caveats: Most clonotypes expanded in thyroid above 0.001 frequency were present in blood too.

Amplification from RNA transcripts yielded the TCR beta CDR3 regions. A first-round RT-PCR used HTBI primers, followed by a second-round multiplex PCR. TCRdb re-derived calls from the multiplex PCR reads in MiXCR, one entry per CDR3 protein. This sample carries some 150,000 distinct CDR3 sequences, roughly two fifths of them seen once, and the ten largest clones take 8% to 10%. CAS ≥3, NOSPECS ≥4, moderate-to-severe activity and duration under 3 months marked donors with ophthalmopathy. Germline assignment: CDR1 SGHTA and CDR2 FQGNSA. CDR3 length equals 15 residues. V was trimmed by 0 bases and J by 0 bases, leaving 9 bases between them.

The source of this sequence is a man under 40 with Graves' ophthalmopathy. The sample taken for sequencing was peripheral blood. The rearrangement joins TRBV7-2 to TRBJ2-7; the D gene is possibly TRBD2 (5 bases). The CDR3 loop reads CASSLAVGSSYEQYF. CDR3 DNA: TGTGCCAGCAGCTTAGCTGTGGGGAGCTCCTACGAGCAGTACTTC.